Presented here are 18 T cell receptor beta chains from one specimen sequenced in a study of blood T cell repertoires in COVID-19. Repertoires were generated with immunoSEQ multiplex PCR, while TCRdb's copy carries only in-frame clones and drops some. This sample has approximately 250,000 clones, with over 80% found just once. The material sequenced was peripheral blood. These receptors all come from a woman aged 65 to 85 with COVID-19, enrolled during active disease.

This chain uses TRBV2 with TRBJ2-1; a possible D gene is TRBD1 (5 bases). Germline V CDR1 and CDR2: SNHLY, FYNNEI. The CDR3 contains 15 residues. The ends were cut back, 5 bases at V and 2 bases at J, with 13 bases in the middle. The DNA of the CDR3 is TGTGCCAGCAGTCCGCTAGTGGGGCCCTACAATGAGCAGTTCTTC. Protein sequence: CASSPLVGPYNEQFF.

V is TRBV3-1 (or the pseudogene TRBV3-2) and J is TRBJ2-5; 12 bases match TRBD2. CDR1 LGHDT and CDR2 YNNKEL come from the germline V gene (reference sequence). Unmatched junction bases numbered 5, after V lost 3 bases and J lost 3 bases. The CDR3 is made up of 16 amino acids. The CDR3 protein is CASSHDLAGGKETQYF. CDR3 sequence (DNA): TGTGCCAGCAGCCATGACCTAGCGGGAGGGAAAGAGACCCAGTACTTC.

The chain recombines TRBV6-4 with TRBJ1-1; 12 bases fit TRBD1. J was trimmed by 1 base and V by 6 bases; bases with no gene match: 3. Germline V lookup: CDR1 MRHNA, CDR2 SNTAGT. The CDR3 is made up of 15 amino acids. The CDR3 sequence: CASSPGQGANTEAFF. The DNA for the CDR3 is TGTGCCAGCAGCCCGGGACAGGGGGCGAACACTGAAGCTTTCTTT.

The gene calls are TRBV3-1 (or the pseudogene TRBV3-2) and TRBJ1-2, with D unclear. CDR3 length: 12 amino acids. From germline, CDR1 is LGHDT and CDR2 YNNKEL (reference sequence). Deletions cut 2 bases from V and 8 bases from J, with 9 bases between. CDR3 nucleotide sequence: TGTGCCAGCAGCCAATCCGTGCGGGGCTACACCTTC. This encodes CASSQSVRGYTF.

The V call is TRBV12-1, the J call TRBJ2-3; the table gives TRBD2 as D, unverified against the DNA. TRBV12-1 constitutes a pseudogene. There are 14 residues in the CDR3. The CDR3 DNA follows: TGTGCCAGCAGCTGGGGACTTTACACAGATACGCAGTATTTT. Translation: CASSWGLYTDTQYF.

Turning to this clone: Relative to the germline gene, one junction end is altered; a read error may explain this. The chain joins TRBV7-7 to TRBJ2-2; 7 bases are a match to TRBD2. CDR3 size: 17 residues. The germline V gene has CDR1 SSHAT and CDR2 FNYEAQ (reference sequence). The CDR3 sequence is CASSLAEGGRGTGELFF. CDR3 in DNA: TGTGCTAGCAGCTTAGCGGAGGGCGGGAGAGGCACCGGGGAGCTGTTTTTT.

V gene TRBV2 combines with J gene TRBJ1-1; TRBD1 might be the D (6 bases). CDR3 length: 16 residues. Per germline, CDR1 SNHLY and CDR2 FYNNEI. Trimming cost V 2 bases and J 0 bases, with 13 bases left between them. The CDR3: CASSESPGQLNTEAFF. The DNA of the CDR3 is TGTGCCAGCAGTGAAAGCCCCGGACAGCTGAACACTGAAGCTTTCTTT. The full variable domain, in which reference TRBV2 and TRBJ1-1 provide the parts outside the CDR3, is EPEVTQTPSHQVTQMGQEVILRCVPISNHLYFYWYRQILGQKVEFLVSFYNNEISEKSEIFDDQFSVERPDGSNFTLKIRSTKLEDSAMYFCASSESPGQLNTEAFFGQGTRLTVV.

The chain couples TRBV9 to TRBJ1-1; TRBD1 is a possible D gene (5 bases). Trimming cost V 0 bases and J 6 bases, with 9 bases left between them. This CDR3 is 13 amino acids long. Germline V gene sequence: CDR1 SGDLS, CDR2 YYNGEE. The CDR3 loop reads CASSVVRAAEAFF. The CDR3 DNA is TGTGCCAGCAGCGTAGTCAGGGCTGCTGAAGCTTTCTTT.

The chain employs TRBV5-1 and TRBJ1-3; D unresolved. Germline values: CDR1 SGHRS, CDR2 YFSETQ. This CDR3 is 15 amino acids long. Between the trimmed V and J ends, which lost 4 bases and 0 bases, there was a span of 11 bases. The CDR3 sequence is CASSPWGVSGNTIYF. DNA of the CDR3: TGCGCCAGCAGCCCGTGGGGAGTCTCTGGAAACACCATATATTTT. Drawing the rest from reference TRBV5-1 and TRBJ1-3, the complete variable domain is KAGVTQTPRYLIKTRGQQVTLSCSPISGHRSVSWYQQTPGQGLQFLFEYFSETQRNKGNFPGRFSGRQFSNSRSEMNVSTLELGDSALYLCASSPWGVSGNTIYFGEGSWLTVV.

This clone was counted once. This sequence joins TRBV4-2 and TRBJ2-3; 9 nucleotides match TRBD2. The germline V gene encodes CDR1 LGHNA and CDR2 YNFKEQ. CDR3 length: 17 residues. J lost 5 bases, V lost 0 bases, and 9 bases had no gene match. CDR3 nucleotide sequence: TGTGCCAGCAGCCAAGATTCGGATAGCGGGAGTGTAGATACGCAGTATTTT. Its translation is CASSQDSDSGSVDTQYF.

The chain combines TRBV5-5 with TRBJ2-1; TRBD1 matches at 7 bases. This CDR3 has 16 amino acids. Per germline, CDR1 SGHKS and CDR2 YYEKEE (reference sequence). J gave up 4 bases and V 4 bases, and 11 bases lay outside the gene matches. CDR3 region: CASSPPSGQIYNEQFF. In DNA, the CDR3 is TGTGCCAGCAGCCCGCCCTCGGGACAGATTTACAATGAGCAGTTCTTC.

This clone occurred once. The chain links TRBV5-1 to TRBJ1-1, with D possibly TRBD1 on 5 matching bases. Germline CDR1 and CDR2: SGHRS and YFSETQ. V was clipped by 4 bases and J by 5 bases, with 12 bases between them. This CDR3 contains 13 residues. CDR3 in DNA: TGCGCCAGCAGCCGCCTGGAGGGGACTGAAGCTTTCTTT. Its protein is CASSRLEGTEAFF.

The genes are TRBV2 and TRBJ2-5; TRBD1 aligns across 8 bases. The CDR3 covers 15 residues. V shed 6 bases and J 5 bases; nucleotides not matched to a gene: 11. CDR1 is SNHLY and CDR2 is FYNNEI in the germline V gene. The CDR3 loop is CASRPWTGSGETQYF. For the CDR3, the DNA is TGTGCCAGCAGACCTTGGACAGGGAGTGGGGAGACCCAGTACTTC. Supplemented by reference TRBV2 and TRBJ2-5, the full variable domain reads EPEVTQTPSHQVTQMGQEVILRCVPISNHLYFYWYRQILGQKVEFLVSFYNNEISEKSEIFDDQFSVERPDGSNFTLKIRSTKLEDSAMYFCASRPWTGSGETQYFGPGTRLLVL.

This sequence joins TRBV12-3 or TRBV12-4 and TRBJ1-1; D call uncertain. CDR3 size: 13 residues. V dropped 3 bases and J dropped 4 bases, with 9 bases sitting between them. Here the CDR3 reads CASSFEDGTEAFF. CDR3 nucleotides: TGTGCCAGCAGTTTTGAGGATGGCACTGAAGCTTTCTTT.

The CDR3 sequence: CASSYISGTGGFDEQFF. CDR3 in DNA: TGTGCCAGCAGTTACATCTCCGGGACAGGGGGCTTCGATGAGCAGTTCTTC. The rearrangement joins TRBV6-2 or TRBV6-3 to TRBJ2-1; 12 bases agree with TRBD1. The ends lost 2 bases at V and 8 bases at J; junction bases unmatched: 10. There are 17 residues in the CDR3. CDR1 and CDR2 (germline): MNHEY, SVGEGT.

In DNA form, the CDR3 reads TGTGCCAGCAGTTACGGGGGACAGGACGGCTACGAGCAGTACTTC. Protein: CASSYGGQDGYEQYF. This chain connects TRBV6-5 to TRBJ2-7; 8 bases map to TRBD1. The trim removed 2 bases at V and 3 bases at J, leaving 6 bases unmatched. The CDR3 has 15 amino acids. CDR1 is MNHEY, CDR2 SVGAGI, per germline.

The chain employs TRBV5-4 and TRBJ1-2; 7 nucleotides line up with TRBD1. Germline V CDR1 and CDR2: SGHNT, YYREEE (reference sequence). The CDR3 runs 16 residues. J was trimmed by 3 bases and V by 0 bases; bases with no gene match: 8. The CDR3 DNA reads TGTGCCAGCAGCTTGGGCAGGGGGAGTTTAGACTATGGCTACACCTTC. Protein product: CASSLGRGSLDYGYTF.

The rearrangement uses TRBV10-3 and TRBJ1-2; D is uncertain. The germline V and J ends were trimmed by 10 bases and 3 bases, with 18 bases remaining between them. The CDR3 is made up of 14 amino acids. Per germline, CDR1 ENHRY and CDR2 SYGVKD. CDR3 loop: CATRVRQLYYGYTF. CDR3 DNA: TGTGCCACACGGGTAAGGCAGCTATACTATGGCTACACCTTC.